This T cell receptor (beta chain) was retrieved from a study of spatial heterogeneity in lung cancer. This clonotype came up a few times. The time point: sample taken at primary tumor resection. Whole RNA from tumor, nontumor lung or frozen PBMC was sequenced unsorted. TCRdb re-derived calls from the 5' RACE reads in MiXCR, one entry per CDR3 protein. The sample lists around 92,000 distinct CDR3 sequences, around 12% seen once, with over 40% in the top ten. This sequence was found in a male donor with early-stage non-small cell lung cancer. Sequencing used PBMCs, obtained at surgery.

The CDR3 bases are TGTGCCAGCAGCGCGGGACAGCCTTTCTCTGGAAACACCATATATTTT. It is translated as CASSAGQPFSGNTIYF. J is TRBJ1-3 and V is TRBV5-5; 7 nucleotides match TRBD1. Looked up from germline, CDR1 is SGHKS and CDR2 is YYEKEE (reference sequence). The CDR3 is 16 residues long. V was clipped by 4 bases and J by 0 bases; unmatched bases: 7.